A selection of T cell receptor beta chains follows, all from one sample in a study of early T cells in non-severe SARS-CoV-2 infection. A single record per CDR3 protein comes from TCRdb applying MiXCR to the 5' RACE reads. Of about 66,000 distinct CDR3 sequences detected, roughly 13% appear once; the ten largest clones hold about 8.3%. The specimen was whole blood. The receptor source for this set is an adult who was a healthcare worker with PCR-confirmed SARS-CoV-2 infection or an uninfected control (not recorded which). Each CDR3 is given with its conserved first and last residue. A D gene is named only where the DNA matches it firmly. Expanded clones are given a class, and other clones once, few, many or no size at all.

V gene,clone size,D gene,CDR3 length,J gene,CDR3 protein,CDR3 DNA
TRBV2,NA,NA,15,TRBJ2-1,CASSEAGQVYNEQFF,TGTGCCAGCAGTGAAGCGGGGCAGGTTTACAATGAGCAGTTCTTC
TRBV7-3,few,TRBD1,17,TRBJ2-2,CASSLGRGRLNTGELFF,TGTGCCAGCAGCTTAGGCAGGGGGCGGCTTAACACCGGGGAGCTGTTTTTT
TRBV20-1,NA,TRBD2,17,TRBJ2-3,CSARDGGTSGITDTQYF,TGCAGTGCTAGAGATGGAGGGACTAGCGGGATCACAGATACGCAGTATTTT
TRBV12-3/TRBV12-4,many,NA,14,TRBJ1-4,CASSFGQGYEKLFF,TGTGCCAGCAGTTTCGGCCAGGGATATGAAAAACTGTTTTTT
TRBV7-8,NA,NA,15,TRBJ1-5,CASSLRRGGNQPQHF,TGTGCCAGCAGCTTACGCAGGGGTGGCAATCAGCCCCAGCATTTT
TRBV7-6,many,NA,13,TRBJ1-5,CASSHGGFQPQHF,TGTGCCAGCAGCCACGGGGGTTTTCAGCCCCAGCATTTT
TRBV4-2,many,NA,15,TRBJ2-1,CASSQRLGSYNEQFF,TGTGCCAGCAGCCAAAGACTAGGCTCCTACAATGAGCAGTTCTTC
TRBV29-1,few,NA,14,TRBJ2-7,CSVGGFEGTYEQYF,TGCAGCGTTGGTGGGTTTGAGGGGACCTACGAGCAGTACTTC
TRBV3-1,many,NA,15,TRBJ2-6,CASSHELFGANVLTF,TGTGCCAGCAGCCATGAACTTTTTGGGGCCAACGTCCTGACTTTC
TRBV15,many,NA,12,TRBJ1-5,CATSRPSQPQHF,TGTGCCACCAGCAGACCTAGTCAGCCCCAGCATTTT
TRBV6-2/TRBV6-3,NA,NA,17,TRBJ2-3,CASSYSSDTFRLNTQYF,TGTGCCAGCAGTTACTCGAGCGACACCTTCCGGCTAAATACGCAGTATTTT
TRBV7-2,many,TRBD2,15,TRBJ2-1,CASSLTSGSGNEQFF,TGTGCCAGCAGCTTAACTAGCGGGAGCGGCAATGAGCAGTTCTTC
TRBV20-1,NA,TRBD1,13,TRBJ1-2,CSARTGGGYGYTF,TGCAGTGCAAGGACAGGGGGAGGCTATGGCTACACCTTC
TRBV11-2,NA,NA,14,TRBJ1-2,CASSLGAGLYGYTF,TGTGCCAGCAGCTTAGGGGCGGGACTCTATGGCTACACCTTC
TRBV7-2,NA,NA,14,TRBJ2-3,CASSFGPQPDTQYF,TGTGCCAGCAGCTTCGGGCCTCAGCCAGATACGCAGTATTTT
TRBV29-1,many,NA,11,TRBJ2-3,CSVAPTDTQYF,TGCAGCGTTGCCCCTACAGATACGCAGTATTTT
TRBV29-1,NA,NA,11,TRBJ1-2,CSVIEDFGYTF,TGCAGCGTCATAGAGGACTTTGGCTACACCTTC
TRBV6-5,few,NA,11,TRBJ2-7,CASGIGAQQYF,TGTGCCAGTGGTATCGGGGCCCAGCAGTACTTC
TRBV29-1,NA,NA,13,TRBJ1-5,CSVRTGNNQPQHF,TGCAGCGTCCGGACGGGAAACAATCAGCCCCAGCATTTT
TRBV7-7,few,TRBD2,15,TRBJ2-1,CASSLLAGDYNEQFF,TGTGCTAGCAGCCTACTAGCGGGAGACTACAATGAGCAGTTCTTC
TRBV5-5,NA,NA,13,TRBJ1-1,CASSLPNLPEAFF,TGTGCCAGCAGCTTGCCCAACCTTCCAGAAGCTTTCTTT